Listed below are T cell receptor beta chains from one sample, sequenced in a study of blood T cell repertoires in COVID-19. TCRdb keeps only in-frame clones here, not all; method: immunoSEQ multiplex PCR. The data contain roughly 150,000 clones, approximately 80% of them singletons. Specimen: peripheral blood. The receptors were sampled from a woman aged 50 to 65 with acute or convalescent COVID-19. CDR3s include the opening cysteine and the closing phenylalanine or tryptophan. The D gene is left open where the match is weak. Clone size is given for some rows only: seen once, a few or many times, or a class if the clone is expanded.

CASSLAGGTDTQYF	TGTGCCAGCAGCCTCGCGGGGGGGACAGATACGCAGTATTTT	-	TRBD2	TRBV7-3	TRBJ2-3
CASSSRQGDEQYF	TGTGCCAGCAGCTCACGACAGGGTGACGAGCAGTACTTC	-	TRBD1	TRBV5-4	TRBJ2-7
CASSQEIGRNQPQHF	TGCGCCAGCAGCCAAGAAATAGGGAGAAATCAGCCCCAGCATTTT	-	-	TRBV4-3	TRBJ1-5
CASSQGDRGFGYTF	TGTGCCAGCAGCCAAGGGGACAGGGGTTTCGGCTACACCTTC	-	TRBD1	TRBV14	TRBJ1-2
CASSLRSEGSYEQYF	TGTGCCAGCAGCTTAAGGAGTGAAGGTTCCTACGAGCAGTACTTC	few	-	TRBV7-2	TRBJ2-7
CASSPNLGTGGGTDTQYF	TGTGCCAGCTCACCAAATCTTGGGACAGGGGGTGGCACAGATACGCAGTATTTT	-	TRBD1	TRBV18	TRBJ2-3
CATSSRDRLNYGYTF	TGTGCCACCAGCAGCCGGGACAGACTTAACTATGGCTACACCTTC	-	TRBD1	TRBV15	TRBJ1-2
CASSVTGTGGLHTQYF	TGTGCCAGCAGCGTGACCGGGACAGGGGGCCTTCATACGCAGTATTTT	-	TRBD1	TRBV9	TRBJ2-3
CASSSGTQIAYEQYF	TGTGCCAGCAGCTCGGGGACACAAATCGCCTACGAGCAGTACTTC	-	-	TRBV7-9	TRBJ2-7
CASSLEGQGAMNTEAFF	TGTGCCAGCAGTTTGGAAGGACAGGGGGCTATGAACACTGAAGCTTTCTTT	-	TRBD1	TRBV27	TRBJ1-1
CAIRELPGQGARGYTF	TGTGCCATCAGAGAGCTACCGGGACAGGGGGCGCGGGGCTACACCTTC	-	TRBD1	TRBV10-3	TRBJ1-2
CASTDGGAGVYEQYF	TGTGCCAGCACCGACGGAGGGGCTGGCGTATACGAGCAGTACTTC	-	-	TRBV28	TRBJ2-7
CASSNVGAGFNYGYTF	TGCGCCAGCAGTAACGTTGGGGCAGGGTTTAACTATGGCTACACCTTC	-	-	TRBV5-1	TRBJ1-2